A selection of T cell receptor beta chains follows, all from one sample in a study of blood T cell repertoires in COVID-19. The assay was immunoSEQ multiplex PCR, and TCRdb's table has in-frame clones only and misses some. The repertoire has under 200,000 clones, 65% to 85% of them found once; the top ten carry around 2.9%. Sequences were obtained from PBMCs or T cells enriched from blood (not recorded which). All receptors derive from a woman aged 25 to 39 who had been exposed to COVID-19. The CDR3 runs from the conserved cysteine through the conserved F or W. A D gene is named only where the DNA matches it firmly. The listing skips clone size in some rows; elsewhere it reads once, few, many or a size class.

v_call: TRBV2
d_call: NA
j_call: TRBJ1-2
clone_size: NA
cdr3_aa: CASSEPPGGYTF
cdr3_nt: TGTGCCAGCAGTGAACCCCCCGGTGGCTACACCTTC

v_call: TRBV7-9
d_call: TRBD2
j_call: TRBJ2-3
clone_size: NA
cdr3_aa: CASSLRGGSTDTQYF
cdr3_nt: TGTGCCAGCAGCTTACGGGGGGGCTCCACAGATACGCAGTATTTT

v_call: TRBV10-1
d_call: NA
j_call: TRBJ1-1
clone_size: NA
cdr3_aa: CASSRGQGGTEAFF
cdr3_nt: TGCGCCAGCAGCCGTGGGCAGGGCGGCACTGAAGCTTTCTTT

v_call: TRBV6-2/TRBV6-3
d_call: NA
j_call: TRBJ1-1
clone_size: NA
cdr3_aa: CASSYGGSLNTEAFF
cdr3_nt: TGTGCCAGCAGTTACGGGGGCAGCCTGAACACTGAAGCTTTCTTT

v_call: TRBV19
d_call: NA
j_call: TRBJ2-7
clone_size: NA
cdr3_aa: CASSAGAYYEQYF
cdr3_nt: TGTGCCAGTTCGGCAGGGGCTTACTACGAGCAGTACTTC

v_call: TRBV10-3
d_call: TRBD2
j_call: TRBJ2-1
clone_size: NA
cdr3_aa: CAISHGGAYNEQFF
cdr3_nt: TGTGCCATCAGCCACGGGGGGGCCTACAATGAGCAGTTCTTC

v_call: TRBV4-1
d_call: NA
j_call: TRBJ1-1
clone_size: NA
cdr3_aa: CASSQFLLNLQAMNTEAFF
cdr3_nt: TGCGCCAGCAGCCAATTTCTCTTAAATCTGCAGGCTATGAACACTGAAGCTTTCTTT

v_call: TRBV7-6
d_call: TRBD1
j_call: TRBJ2-6
clone_size: NA
cdr3_aa: CASSSGQGRSGANVLTF
cdr3_nt: TGTGCCAGCAGCTCGGGACAGGGCCGCTCTGGGGCCAACGTCCTGACTTTC

v_call: TRBV12-3/TRBV12-4
d_call: NA
j_call: TRBJ2-1
clone_size: NA
cdr3_aa: CASRQEQFF
cdr3_nt: TGTGCCAGTAGACAAGAGCAGTTCTTC

v_call: TRBV7-9
d_call: NA
j_call: TRBJ1-1
clone_size: NA
cdr3_aa: CASSSPGGGQDAEAFF
cdr3_nt: TGTGCCAGCAGCTCCCCGGGGGGCGGACAAGATGCGGAAGCTTTCTTT

v_call: TRBV20-1
d_call: NA
j_call: TRBJ1-6
clone_size: NA
cdr3_aa: CSASSGNNSPLHF
cdr3_nt: TGCAGTGCTAGTTCGGGTAATAATTCACCCCTCCACTTT

v_call: TRBV10-1
d_call: TRBD1
j_call: TRBJ1-1
clone_size: NA
cdr3_aa: CASSGGTDGRQPEAFF
cdr3_nt: TGCGCCAGCAGTGGGGGGACAGATGGTCGTCAACCTGAAGCTTTCTTT

v_call: TRBV12-3/TRBV12-4
d_call: NA
j_call: TRBJ2-7
clone_size: once
cdr3_aa: CASSLDTYEQYF
cdr3_nt: TGTGCCAGCAGCTTAGACACCTACGAGCAGTACTTC

v_call: TRBV19
d_call: TRBD1
j_call: TRBJ2-2
clone_size: NA
cdr3_aa: CASSVQGRGTGELFF
cdr3_nt: TGTGCCAGTAGTGTACAGGGGAGAGGCACCGGGGAGCTGTTTTTT

v_call: TRBV25-1
d_call: TRBD1
j_call: TRBJ1-6
clone_size: once
cdr3_aa: CASSDDRGSYNSPLHF
cdr3_nt: TGTGCCAGCAGTGATGACAGGGGCTCCTATAATTCACCCCTCCACTTT

v_call: TRBV7-8
d_call: NA
j_call: TRBJ2-2
clone_size: NA
cdr3_aa: CASIHQRWGLTGELFF
cdr3_nt: TGTGCCAGCATCCACCAGCGGTGGGGGCTCACCGGGGAGCTGTTTTTT

v_call: TRBV16
d_call: NA
j_call: TRBJ1-3
clone_size: few
cdr3_aa: CASSQQGLTGNTIYF
cdr3_nt: TGTGCCAGCAGCCAACAGGGACTTACTGGAAACACCATATATTTT

v_call: TRBV29-1
d_call: TRBD1
j_call: TRBJ1-5
clone_size: NA
cdr3_aa: CSVRTGEQPQHF
cdr3_nt: TGCAGCGTTCGGACAGGGGAACAGCCCCAGCATTTT

v_call: TRBV19
d_call: NA
j_call: TRBJ2-7
clone_size: NA
cdr3_aa: CASSSGTYEQYF
cdr3_nt: TGTGCCAGTAGCTCGGGAACCTACGAGCAGTACTTC

v_call: TRBV30
d_call: TRBD2
j_call: TRBJ2-1
clone_size: once
cdr3_aa: CAWSGGWTSGPANEQFF
cdr3_nt: TGTGCCTGGAGTGGTGGGTGGACTAGCGGGCCCGCTAATGAGCAGTTCTTC

v_call: TRBV27
d_call: NA
j_call: TRBJ2-7
clone_size: few
cdr3_aa: CASSWAPEAYEQYF
cdr3_nt: TGTGCCAGCAGTTGGGCCCCGGAAGCCTACGAGCAGTACTTC

v_call: TRBV10-3
d_call: NA
j_call: TRBJ1-3
clone_size: once
cdr3_aa: CAINPGRQGLLYSGNTIYF
cdr3_nt: TGTGCCATCAACCCCGGCCGGCAGGGCTTACTGTACTCTGGAAACACCATATATTTT

v_call: TRBV11-2
d_call: NA
j_call: TRBJ2-3
clone_size: NA
cdr3_aa: CASSLLSTDTQYF
cdr3_nt: TGTGCCAGCAGCTTATTGTCGACAGATACGCAGTATTTT

v_call: TRBV27
d_call: NA
j_call: TRBJ1-6
clone_size: once
cdr3_aa: CASLPGVGNSPLHF
cdr3_nt: TGTGCCTCCCTACCCGGGGTAGGGAATTCACCCCTCCACTTT

v_call: TRBV7-8
d_call: TRBD1
j_call: TRBJ1-3
clone_size: NA
cdr3_aa: CASSFPQGAGNTIYF
cdr3_nt: TGTGCCAGCAGCTTCCCACAGGGGGCTGGAAACACCATATATTTT

v_call: TRBV6-5
d_call: TRBD1
j_call: TRBJ1-1
clone_size: NA
cdr3_aa: CASSSPGQHNTEAFF
cdr3_nt: TGTGCCAGCAGTTCCCCGGGACAGCACAACACTGAAGCTTTCTTT

v_call: TRBV10-1
d_call: TRBD1
j_call: TRBJ1-6
clone_size: NA
cdr3_aa: CASIGRGLNSPLHF
cdr3_nt: TGCGCCAGCATTGGCAGGGGGCTTAATTCACCCCTCCACTTT

v_call: TRBV7-9
d_call: TRBD2
j_call: TRBJ2-3
clone_size: few
cdr3_aa: CASSFSGGTDTQYF
cdr3_nt: TGTGCCAGCAGCTTTAGCGGGGGCACAGATACGCAGTATTTT

v_call: TRBV10-3
d_call: TRBD1
j_call: TRBJ1-2
clone_size: NA
cdr3_aa: CAISLRDRGSKEFGGYTF
cdr3_nt: TGTGCCATCAGCCTCCGGGACAGGGGCTCTAAGGAATTTGGAGGCTACACCTTC

v_call: TRBV29-1
d_call: NA
j_call: TRBJ2-2
clone_size: NA
cdr3_aa: CSVLNWGVNTGELFF
cdr3_nt: TGCAGCGTCCTCAACTGGGGGGTCAACACCGGGGAGCTGTTTTTT

v_call: TRBV9
d_call: NA
j_call: TRBJ1-1
clone_size: NA
cdr3_aa: CASSATPNTEAFF
cdr3_nt: TGTGCCAGCAGCGCCACACCGAACACTGAAGCTTTCTTT

v_call: TRBV9
d_call: NA
j_call: TRBJ1-5
clone_size: NA
cdr3_aa: CASSETSSQPQHF
cdr3_nt: TGTGCCAGCAGCGAGACTAGTTCCCAGCCCCAGCATTTT

v_call: TRBV5-1
d_call: NA
j_call: TRBJ1-5
clone_size: NA
cdr3_aa: CASSLEGRGQPQHF
cdr3_nt: TGCGCCAGCAGCTTGGAAGGGAGAGGACAGCCCCAGCATTTT

v_call: TRBV5-1
d_call: TRBD1
j_call: TRBJ1-1
clone_size: NA
cdr3_aa: CASSPNDRARLDTEAFF
cdr3_nt: TGCGCCAGCAGTCCGAACGACAGGGCCCGACTGGACACTGAAGCTTTCTTT

v_call: TRBV7-3
d_call: NA
j_call: TRBJ2-2
clone_size: NA
cdr3_aa: CASSRGRNTGELFF
cdr3_nt: TGTGCCAGCAGCCGCGGCAGGAACACCGGGGAGCTGTTTTTT

v_call: TRBV6-5
d_call: NA
j_call: TRBJ1-2
clone_size: NA
cdr3_aa: CASSYLAGSDGYTF
cdr3_nt: TGTGCCAGCAGTTACCTCGCAGGGTCGGATGGCTACACCTTC

v_call: TRBV27
d_call: TRBD2
j_call: TRBJ2-1
clone_size: NA
cdr3_aa: CASSERGGLYEQFF
cdr3_nt: TGTGCCAGCAGTGAGCGGGGGGGCCTTTATGAGCAGTTCTTC

v_call: TRBV4-1
d_call: NA
j_call: TRBJ2-2
clone_size: NA
cdr3_aa: CASSQLIAGTNTGELFF
cdr3_nt: TGCGCCAGCAGCCAACTGATTGCGGGGACGAACACCGGGGAGCTGTTTTTT

v_call: TRBV2
d_call: TRBD1
j_call: TRBJ1-2
clone_size: NA
cdr3_aa: CASSLTLNGQGYGYTF
cdr3_nt: TGTGCCAGCAGCCTTACTCTCAACGGACAGGGGTATGGCTACACCTTC

v_call: TRBV18
d_call: NA
j_call: TRBJ2-2
clone_size: NA
cdr3_aa: CASSPYRETTGELFF
cdr3_nt: TGTGCCAGCTCACCTTACAGGGAGACCACCGGGGAGCTGTTTTTT

v_call: TRBV4-1
d_call: NA
j_call: TRBJ1-2
clone_size: NA
cdr3_aa: CASSQVFTGIGYTF
cdr3_nt: TGCGCCAGCAGCCAAGTTTTTACAGGGATCGGCTACACCTTC

v_call: TRBV27
d_call: NA
j_call: TRBJ1-3
clone_size: NA
cdr3_aa: CASSAGTPGNTIYF
cdr3_nt: TGTGCCAGCAGTGCGGGTACACCTGGAAACACCATATATTTT

v_call: TRBV7-9
d_call: TRBD1
j_call: TRBJ1-5
clone_size: NA
cdr3_aa: CASSSSTGGPNQPQHF
cdr3_nt: TGTGCCAGCAGTTCCTCGACAGGGGGGCCCAATCAGCCCCAGCATTTT

v_call: TRBV5-1
d_call: TRBD2
j_call: TRBJ2-3
clone_size: NA
cdr3_aa: CASSLVRGGTDTQYF
cdr3_nt: TGCGCCAGCAGCTTGGTCCGGGGGGGCACAGATACGCAGTATTTT

v_call: TRBV7-7
d_call: NA
j_call: TRBJ1-1
clone_size: NA
cdr3_aa: CASSQSSNTEAFF
cdr3_nt: TGTGCCAGCAGCCAAAGCTCGAACACTGAAGCTTTCTTT

v_call: TRBV11-2
d_call: NA
j_call: TRBJ2-2
clone_size: few
cdr3_aa: CASSYAGVFGELFF
cdr3_nt: TGTGCCAGCAGTTATGCAGGGGTATTCGGGGAGCTGTTTTTT